Shown below are 18 T cell receptor beta chains from a single sample sequenced in a study of cytomegalovirus exposure and HLA in healthy donors. 13 Jbeta primers and 60 Vbeta primers were used for the PCR. Sequenced by immunoSEQ multiplex PCR; TCRdb stores in-frame clones only, minus some. The data show about 140,000 clones, with nearly 80% seen just once and around 2.2% held by the top ten. Material: PBMCs. Receptors originate from a man under 40 in good health and CMV-seronegative.

The chain combines TRBV28 with TRBJ2-3, with TRBD1 as a possible D gene (6 bases). The germline V and J ends were trimmed by 6 bases and 6 bases, with 13 bases remaining between them. Germline V gives CDR1 MDHEN, CDR2 SYDVKM. This CDR3 has 13 amino acids. The CDR3 region is CASRLQGVDTQYF. The CDR3 nucleotides are TGTGCCAGCAGACTACAGGGTGTGGATACGCAGTATTTT.

The chain carries TRBV18 and TRBJ2-3, with TRBD2 identical over 9 bases. Germline V gene lookup returns CDR1 KGHSH and CDR2 LQKENI. V lost 5 bases and J lost 9; bases outside the gene matches: 9. This CDR3 is 14 amino acids long. In DNA form, the CDR3 reads TGTGCCAGCTCAAGGGGACTAGCAGAGGTAACGCAGTATTTT. Translating gives CASSRGLAEVTQYF.

The rearrangement joins TRBV5-4 to TRBJ2-6; 10 bases match TRBD2. V lost 0 bases to trimming and J lost 3 bases; unmatched junction nucleotides: 12. Germline CDR1 reads SGHNT; CDR2 reads YYREEE (reference sequence). This CDR3 is 20 amino acids long. The CDR3 nucleotides read TGTGCCAGCAGCTTGGGGGGTAGCGGGAGGCTGGCAATTGGGGCCAACGTCCTGACTTTC. It encodes CASSLGGSGRLAIGANVLTF.

The chain couples TRBV2 to TRBJ2-7; D unclear. V was pared by 11 bases and J by 1 base, with 12 bases between. The germline V gene encodes CDR1 SNHLY and CDR2 FYNNEI. The CDR3 totals 12 residues. The CDR3 DNA sequence: TGTGCCTCCCAGAGGAATTCCTACGAGCAGTACTTC. Encoded protein: CASQRNSYEQYF.

The chain employs TRBV6-6 and TRBJ1-1, with D perhaps TRBD1 (5 bases). V was shortened by 0 bases and J by 1 base, with 9 bases between the two germline ends. Germline V lookup: CDR1 MNHNY, CDR2 SVGAGI (reference sequence). This CDR3 has 15 residues. The CDR3 nucleotides read TGTGCCAGCAGTTACTCTGACAGAGCGAACACTGAAGCTTTCTTT. Protein sequence: CASSYSDRANTEAFF.

The chain couples TRBV18 to TRBJ1-2, with TRBD1 as a possible D gene (6 bases). V dropped 3 bases and J dropped 6 bases, with 11 bases sitting between them. Germline V gene sequence: CDR1 KGHSH, CDR2 LQKENI. The CDR3 is 13 residues long. CDR3 loop: CASSPRDIDGYTF. In DNA, the CDR3 is TGTGCCAGCTCACCCCGGGACATCGATGGCTACACCTTC.

This clone was seen a single time. The rearrangement joins TRBV2 to TRBJ2-5, with D perhaps TRBD2 (6 bases). V lost 6 bases, J lost 5 bases, and 19 bases lay in between. Germline V CDR1 and CDR2: SNHLY, FYNNEI. This CDR3 has 15 residues. Here the CDR3 DNA reads TGTGCCAGCAGCCCTGGAGGGTTTACCAAGGAGACCCAGTACTTC. This encodes CASSPGGFTKETQYF. Based on the CDR3 plus reference TRBV2 and TRBJ2-5, the full variable domain is EPEVTQTPSHQVTQMGQEVILRCVPISNHLYFYWYRQILGQKVEFLVSFYNNEISEKSEIFDDQFSVERPDGSNFTLKIRSTKLEDSAMYFCASSPGGFTKETQYFGPGTRLLVL.

This clone was observed a single time. This sequence joins TRBV30 and TRBJ2-2; 8 nucleotides match TRBD1. This CDR3 is 14 amino acids long. V dropped 7 bases and J dropped 0; count of bases not matched to a gene: 4. The germline gives CDR1 GTSNPN, CDR2 SVGIG (reference sequence). The CDR3 here is CAFGDRTNTGELFF. In DNA form, the CDR3 reads TGTGCCTTTGGGGACAGGACGAACACCGGGGAGCTGTTTTTT.

V gene TRBV11-2 combines with J gene TRBJ2-7; D unclear. The CDR3 loop spans 13 amino acids. From germline, CDR1 is SGHAT and CDR2 FQNNGV. Trimming removed 1 base at V and 3 bases at J, with 7 bases between. CDR3 sequence reads: CASSLVRFYEQYF. For the CDR3, the DNA is TGTGCCAGCAGCTTAGTGAGGTTCTACGAGCAGTACTTC.

Here the CDR3 DNA reads TGTGCCAGCAGCTTGGACCCCAGGGGCTACAATGAGCAGTTCTTC. It is translated as CASSLDPRGYNEQFF. The chain recombines TRBV5-4 with TRBJ2-1; D may be TRBD1 (6 bases). The V end was cut by 0 bases, the J end by 3 bases, with 10 bases between. The CDR3 covers 15 residues. The V gene's germline CDR1 is SGHNT and CDR2 YYREEE (reference sequence).

V gene TRBV2 combines with J gene TRBJ2-1; 8 nucleotides align to TRBD1. The germline gives CDR1 SNHLY, CDR2 FYNNEI. The CDR3 runs 16 residues. Trimming removed 4 bases from V and 9 bases from J; junction bases left unmatched: 14. The CDR3 sequence: CASSGGEDRERGEQFF. CDR3 in DNA: TGTGCCAGCAGTGGCGGGGAGGACAGGGAAAGAGGTGAGCAGTTCTTC.

The chain uses TRBV19 and TRBJ1-2, with D perhaps matching TRBD1 (5 bases). Germline loops: CDR1 LNHDA, CDR2 SQIVND (reference sequence). V was shortened by 2 bases and J by 0 bases, with 13 bases between the two germline ends. The CDR3 has 16 residues. The CDR3 region is CASSISRQITNYGYTF. The CDR3 nucleotides read TGTGCCAGTAGTATATCGAGACAGATAACTAACTATGGCTACACCTTC.

The V gene is TRBV9, the J gene TRBJ1-4; TRBD1 matches at 7 bases. CDR1 is SGDLS and CDR2 is YYNGEE in the germline V gene. This CDR3 comprises 16 residues. J gave up 7 bases and V 0 bases, and 9 bases lay outside the gene matches. The CDR3 DNA sequence: TGTGCCAGCAGCGTAGGTGTCAGGGGGAAAGTTGAAAAACTGTTTTTT. It specifies CASSVGVRGKVEKLFF.

This rearrangement joins TRBV5-1 to TRBJ2-1; 11 nucleotides line up with TRBD2. J gave up 3 bases and V 0 bases, and 11 bases lay outside the gene matches. From germline, CDR1 is SGHRS and CDR2 YFSETQ. The CDR3 sequence is 19 residues long. DNA of the CDR3: TGCGCCAGCAGCTTGGGGGTTTTTAGCGGGAGGGCCCTCTACAATGAGCAGTTCTTC. Residues: CASSLGVFSGRALYNEQFF.

The chain has TRBV29-1 and TRBJ1-2; TRBD1 aligns across 11 bases. With 6 bases clipped from V and 4 bases from J, the junction kept 7 bases outside the gene matches. The CDR3 totals 14 residues. Germline V gene data show CDR1 as SQVTM and CDR2 as ANQGSEA. The CDR3 coding sequence is TGCAGCGTCCCGCCGGGACAGGGGGTCTATGGCTACACCTTC. As protein: CSVPPGQGVYGYTF.

V usage is TRBV11-2 and J usage is TRBJ2-2, with D unclear. The V gene lost 6 bases and the J gene lost 4 bases, with 3 bases spanning the gap. The CDR3 loop spans 11 amino acids. The germline V gene has CDR1 SGHAT and CDR2 FQNNGV. CDR3 amino acids: CASRLTGELFF. The CDR3 nucleotides are TGTGCCAGCAGACTCACCGGGGAGCTGTTTTTT.

DNA for the CDR3: TGTGCCAGCAGCCGAAGGAGGGGCAATGAGCAGTTCTTC. Translation gives CASSRRRGNEQFF. The J gene is TRBJ2-1, the V gene TRBV11-3; D perhaps matches TRBD2 (6 bases). The CDR3 is 13 residues long. The V gene's germline CDR1 is SGHNT and CDR2 YENEEA. V lost 5 bases to trimming and J lost 6 bases, with 11 bases between them.

The rearrangement joins TRBV18 to TRBJ1-2; 7 nucleotides line up with TRBD1. The CDR3 is 13 residues long. CDR1 is KGHSH, CDR2 LQKENI, per germline. The junction had 6 bases not matched to a gene; V was cut back by 3 bases and J by 8 bases. The chain's CDR3 is CASSPADRNGYTF. In nucleotides, the CDR3 is TGTGCCAGCTCACCGGCGGACAGGAACGGCTACACCTTC.